This TCR beta chain was retrieved from a study of cytomegalovirus exposure and HLA in healthy donors. General study points: The authors later found most CMV-associated TCR beta chains appeared HLA-restricted.

Worth noting for this clone: Its antigen is undetermined.

V lost 5 bases to trimming and J lost 9 bases, with 14 bases between them. Germline CDR1 is GTSNPN and CDR2 is SVGIG (reference sequence). There are 12 residues in the CDR3. PCR used 60 Vbeta primers and 13 Jbeta primers. This table comes from immunoSEQ multiplex PCR, and its TCRdb copy is limited to in-frame clones, with some not included. The table records around 130,000 clones, roughly 82% of them present only once. The V gene is TRBV30, the J gene TRBJ2-1, with D maybe TRBD2 (6 bases). This TCR was recovered from a boy aged 5-17 years in good health and CMV-seronegative. The sample consisted of PBMCs. The CDR3: CAWDPGLREQFF. CDR3 nucleotides: TGTGCCTGGGACCCGGGACTTCGTGAGCAGTTCTTC.